This TCR beta chain was documented in a study of ipilimumab plus nivolumab after autologous stem cell transplantation. Across the study: Typical patient got 5 or 6 ipilimumab doses and 7 or 8 nivolumab doses (median).

Starting 14 to 28 days after autologous transplant, ipilimumab 1 mg/kg was given. Dosing: nivolumab 3 mg/kg IV, weeks 1, 4, 7, 10, then every two weeks to week 26. V was pared by 4 bases and J by 0 bases, with 6 bases of the junction left unmatched. The CDR3 extends over 15 amino acids. Germline CDR1 reads SGHRS; CDR2 reads YFSETQ. The table came from immunoSEQ multiplex PCR; TCRdb's copy has only in-frame clones and leaves some out. This table holds 43,000 or so clones, over 75% found once. Specimen: PBMCs, collected in a trial of ipilimumab plus nivolumab as post-transplant consolidation. The rearrangement uses TRBV5-1 and TRBJ1-2, with 7 bases aligning to TRBD1. The clonotype comes from a male donor with multiple myeloma. This chain's CDR3 is CASSLGQAANYGYTF. CDR3 nucleotide sequence: TGCGCCAGCAGCCTCGGACAGGCAGCTAACTATGGCTACACCTTC.